Below are 24 T cell receptor beta chains sequenced from a single sample in a study of blood T cell repertoires in COVID-19. Repertoires were generated with immunoSEQ multiplex PCR, while TCRdb's copy carries only in-frame clones and drops some. The sample has 200,000 or so clones; approximately 83% are singletons. Sequencing was done on a sample of PBMCs or T cells enriched from blood (not recorded which). All receptors derive from a man aged 40-55 years who had recovered from COVID-19.

A single count supports this clone. The V call is TRBV6-2 or TRBV6-3, the J call TRBJ2-2; D perhaps matches TRBD2 (6 bases). Per the germline V gene, CDR1 is MNHEY and CDR2 is SVGEGT. The CDR3 contains 14 residues. V was shortened by 2 bases and J by 3 bases, with 7 bases between the two germline ends. The CDR3 DNA follows: TGTGCCAGCAGTTACGGGGGGTACACCGGGGAGCTGTTTTTT. This translates into CASSYGGYTGELFF.

The chain links TRBV9 to TRBJ1-2; D might be TRBD1 (6 bases). Germline values: CDR1 SGDLS, CDR2 YYNGEE. CDR3 length equals 16 residues. Trimming shortened V by 4 bases and J by 7 bases, and 23 bases separated the two germline ends. In nucleotides, the CDR3 is TGTGCCAGCAGCCCCAGGATACAGGGCGACGTCTTTGGCTACACCTTC. It codes for CASSPRIQGDVFGYTF.

V usage is TRBV28 and J usage is TRBJ1-2; D remains unclear. From germline, CDR1 is MDHEN and CDR2 SYDVKM. The ends were cut back, 8 bases at V and 3 bases at J, with 10 bases in the middle. This CDR3 has 12 amino acids. The CDR3: CASGPPDYGYTF. CDR3 in DNA: TGTGCCAGCGGGCCTCCGGACTATGGCTACACCTTC.

The chain is built from TRBV4-1 and TRBJ1-2; D perhaps matches TRBD1 (6 bases). The CDR3 loop spans 16 amino acids. Looked up from germline, CDR1 is MGHRA and CDR2 is YSYEKL. V gave up 3 bases and J gave up 3 bases, with 17 bases separating them. In DNA, the CDR3 is TGCGCCAGCAGCCATATCAGGGGCCGAAGGGACTATGGCTACACCTTC. Translated: CASSHIRGRRDYGYTF.

The chain carries TRBV7-8 and TRBJ2-5, with TRBD1 matching over 7 bases. The CDR3 has 16 amino acids. V lost 5 bases to trimming and J lost 1 base; unmatched junction nucleotides: 10. Germline V CDR1 and CDR2: SGHVS, FQNEAQ. CDR3: CASSRKDRELQETQYF. The CDR3, as DNA: TGTGCCAGCAGCCGAAAAGACAGGGAGCTCCAAGAGACCCAGTACTTC.

V and J are TRBV4-1 and TRBJ1-2; D remains ambiguous. The CDR3 is 14 amino acids. Germline V gene sequence: CDR1 MGHRA, CDR2 YSYEKL. V gave up 1 base and J gave up 4 bases, with 10 bases separating them. The CDR3 DNA sequence: TGCGCCAGCAGCCAAGCCGCGGAAACCTATGGCTACACCTTC. It encodes CASSQAAETYGYTF.

The chain couples TRBV4-1 to TRBJ2-7, with a tentative D call TRBD2 (5 bases). V shed 4 bases and J shed 4 bases, with 17 bases lying between them. The CDR3 contains 15 residues. Germline values: CDR1 MGHRA, CDR2 YSYEKL. This CDR3 is CASSLTPHGEYEQYF. DNA for the CDR3: TGCGCCAGCAGCCTTACACCTCACGGGGAGTACGAGCAGTACTTC.

V usage is TRBV12-3 or TRBV12-4 and J usage is TRBJ1-2, with 7 bases identical to TRBD1. This CDR3 region has 13 residues. The J segment lost 4 bases and the V segment lost 7 bases, leaving 6 bases of the junction unmatched. CDR3: CASNPGQSYGYTF. CDR3 coding DNA: TGTGCCAGCAACCCGGGACAGAGCTATGGCTACACCTTC.

J is TRBJ1-4 and V is TRBV30, with a weak D call TRBD1 (5 bases). Germline V gene data show CDR1 as GTSNPN and CDR2 as SVGIG (reference sequence). The V end was cut by 5 bases, the J end by 5 bases, with 6 bases between. The CDR3 has 11 amino acids. This chain's CDR3 is CAWSGNEKLFF. The CDR3, as DNA: TGTGCCTGGTCAGGGAATGAAAAACTGTTTTTT.

The chain couples TRBV6-1 to TRBJ1-2, with D possibly matching TRBD1 (6 bases). CDR3 length equals 15 residues. Looked up from germline, CDR1 is MNHNS and CDR2 is SASEGT. The ends were cut back, 3 bases at V and 4 bases at J, with 15 bases in the middle. CDR3 sequence: CASSEKQGQSYGYTF. The CDR3 coding sequence is TGTGCCAGCAGTGAGAAACAGGGTCAGAGCTATGGCTACACCTTC.

This clone has a single count. Other DNA sequences within the sample encode an identical CDR3. V usage is TRBV12-3 or TRBV12-4 and J usage is TRBJ1-1; 9 bases match TRBD1. After removal of 6 bases from V and 4 bases from J, the junction contained 3 bases not matched to a gene. This CDR3 comprises 13 residues. The CDR3 DNA sequence: TGTGCCAGCAGCACGACAGGGGGCACTGAAGCTTTCTTT. This sequence encodes CASSTTGGTEAFF.

J is TRBJ2-2 and V is TRBV4-3; 9 bases match TRBD1. CDR1 is LGHNA, CDR2 YSLEER, per germline. CDR3 length: 16 residues. V gave up 3 bases and J gave up 0 bases; unmatched junction bases: 2. CDR3 loop: CASSQRTGANTGELFF. The CDR3 DNA reads TGCGCCAGCAGCCAGAGGACAGGGGCGAACACCGGGGAGCTGTTTTTT.

The rearrangement links TRBV6-5 to TRBJ1-2, with 10 bases lining up with TRBD1. CDR1 is MNHEY and CDR2 is SVGAGI in the germline V gene. J lost 4 bases, V lost 8 bases, and 7 bases had no gene match. The CDR3 is 14 residues long. The chain's CDR3 is CASGTGQGSYGYTF. CDR3 nucleotides: TGTGCCAGCGGGACGGGACAGGGGAGCTATGGCTACACCTTC.

The chain recombines TRBV15 with TRBJ1-3; D call uncertain. V lost 1 base to trimming and J lost 0 bases, with 7 bases between them. The CDR3 is 15 residues long. The germline CDR1 and CDR2 sequences are LNHNV and YYDKDF (reference sequence). The CDR3 here is CATSRVAGSGNTIYF. CDR3 DNA sequence: TGTGCCACCAGCAGAGTAGCCGGCTCTGGAAACACCATATATTTT.

CDR3 in DNA: TGCAGCGTTGAAGACGGTATTAACTATGGCTACACCTTC. This encodes CSVEDGINYGYTF. The rearrangement uses TRBV29-1 and TRBJ1-2, with D unresolved. The CDR3 has 13 amino acids. V lost 0 bases and J 1 base, leaving 6 bases between the germline ends. In germline, CDR1 is SQVTM, CDR2 ANQGSEA.

This clone came up a few times. V is TRBV4-2 and J is TRBJ2-7; possibly TRBD2 for D (6 bases). CDR1 and CDR2 from the germline V gene are LGHNA and YNFKEQ. V was shortened by 0 bases and J by 2 bases, with 8 bases between the two germline ends. The CDR3 is 14 residues long. The CDR3 DNA reads TGTGCCAGCAGCCAAGATCGCGGGGCCTACGAGCAGTACTTC. This gives the protein CASSQDRGAYEQYF.

V is TRBV5-1 and J is TRBJ1-3; D gene unclear. The germline V and J ends were trimmed by 1 base and 3 bases, with 2 bases remaining between them. This CDR3 has 12 residues. Germline V gene sequence: CDR1 SGHRS, CDR2 YFSETQ. The CDR3 here is CASSLYGNTIYF. The CDR3 DNA is TGCGCCAGCAGCTTGTATGGAAACACCATATATTTT.

This sequence joins TRBV5-1 and TRBJ2-5, with no clear D. The CDR3 totals 14 residues. The germline V gene has CDR1 SGHRS and CDR2 YFSETQ. V was cut by 5 bases and J by 5 bases, with 16 bases left in between. The CDR3: CASSPERTLETQYF. The DNA for the CDR3 is TGCGCCAGCAGTCCCGAGCGCACTTTGGAGACCCAGTACTTC.

The rearrangement uses TRBV5-6 and TRBJ1-2, with D uncertain. V was shortened by 0 bases and J by 8 bases, with 14 bases between the two germline ends. Per germline, CDR1 SGHDT and CDR2 YYEEEE. This CDR3 has 14 amino acids. This CDR3 is CASSLVRSRGGYTF. CDR3 coding DNA: TGTGCCAGCAGCTTGGTAAGGAGTCGAGGGGGCTACACCTTC.

The chain recombines TRBV28 with TRBJ1-5; D unclear. The CDR3 covers 14 residues. V gave up 1 base and J gave up 2 bases, with 6 bases separating them. CDR1 and CDR2 (germline): MDHEN, SYDVKM. CDR3 loop: CASSLYQGNQPQHF. DNA of the CDR3: TGTGCCAGCAGTTTATATCAGGGCAATCAGCCCCAGCATTTT. The whole variable domain, filled in from reference TRBV28 and TRBJ1-5, reads DVKVTQSSRYLVKRTGEKVFLECVQDMDHENMFWYRQDPGLGLRLIYFSYDVKMKEKGDIPEGYSVSREKKERFSLILESASTNQTSMYLCASSLYQGNQPQHFGDGTRLSIL.

This clone was detected a few times. The chain couples TRBV6-6 to TRBJ1-1, with 9 positions matching TRBD1. This CDR3 is built from 16 residues. V dropped 2 bases and J dropped 6; count of bases not matched to a gene: 10. The germline gives CDR1 MNHNY, CDR2 SVGAGI (reference sequence). This CDR3 reads CASSYTAGQGPSEAFF. DNA of the CDR3: TGTGCCAGCAGTTACACAGCGGGACAGGGCCCCTCTGAAGCTTTCTTT.

Regarding this clone: Other DNA sequences within the sample encode an identical CDR3. The chain carries TRBV20-1 and TRBJ1-1; maybe TRBD1 (5 bases). This CDR3 comprises 11 residues. From germline, CDR1 is DFQATT and CDR2 SNEGSKA (reference sequence). The ends were cut back, 6 bases at V and 5 bases at J, with 10 bases in the middle. DNA of the CDR3: TGCAGTGCGACAGTGGGGACTGAAGCTTTCTTT. As protein: CSATVGTEAFF.

The DNA for the CDR3 is TGCGCCAGCAGCAACCGACTCTATTTGGCTGAGCAGTTCTTC. It codes for CASSNRLYLAEQFF. The chain employs TRBV4-1 and TRBJ2-1; the D is unclear. Deletions cut 5 bases from V and 9 bases from J, with 17 bases between. The CDR3 runs 14 residues. The V gene's germline CDR1 is MGHRA and CDR2 YSYEKL.

The CDR3 spells CASSPSPGNSPLHF. The CDR3, as DNA: TGTGCCAGCTCGCCTAGCCCGGGGAATTCACCCCTCCACTTT. The chain uses TRBV18 and TRBJ1-6; D not certain. V gave up 6 bases and J gave up 7 bases, with 13 bases separating them. CDR3 length: 14 amino acids. CDR1 and CDR2 (germline): KGHSH, LQKENI.